Detailed here is one T cell receptor beta chain. Its binding antigen is unknown. Base qualities are not provided; no much larger clone lies one nucleotide away. V is clipped by 0 bases and J by 4 bases, and the sequence between their germline boundaries is 11 bases long. The germline V gene gives CDR1 as SGDLS and CDR2 as YYNGEE. From cysteine to phenylalanine, the CDR3 is 14 amino acids long. Just CDR3 DNA is preserved here, 42 bases in frame from base 1. The CDR3 regions of human TCRbeta chains were analyzed by immunosequencing. In the original analysis: Repertoire TCRs were checked for matches against a reference library of SARS-CoV-2-specific TCRs that had been generated using the MIRA antigen-specificity platform. Breadth was defined as the fraction of unique TCRs that were SARS-CoV-2-associated, and depth was defined as the fraction of total T cells that were SARS-CoV-2-associated. Using the MIRA data, each spike-specific TCR was mapped to the spike region that the TCR reacts to and placed in a CD4 or CD8 class. Log10-transformed breadth and depth values were compared by one-way ANOVA with Sidak's multiple comparisons tests. In its TCRdb copy, this immuneACCESS table keeps in-frame sequences only and misses some clones. Where compared with another copy, unresolved V genes explain less than half of these, and the others have no known cause. The V and J calls and clone size are taken from that table; D and trimming were inferred from the DNA. This sample lists some 170,000 clones; roughly 90% were detected once. Clones ranked in the top ten supply about 4.3% of the sample.

The time point label of this sample denotes: about 28 days (+/-7) after the second vaccine dose. AZD1222 recipients with second doses at about 4 weeks or about 12 weeks were pooled, because spike-specific TCR depth and breadth did not differ between schedules. Samples from vaccinated people were obtained from the UK trials COV001 and COV002, which included a single-blind randomized controlled phase 2/3 trial of AZD1222 (ChAdOx1 nCoV-19) in healthy adults. For TCRbeta chain sequencing, PBMC samples were collected from trial participants at day 0 and at day 28 after the second dose. This sample was included in a study of T cell responses to AZD1222 COVID-19 vaccine (TCRdb year 2021). With regard to the full study: A total of around 240 trial participants underwent TCR sequencing, of whom nearly 210 received two doses of AZD1222 and about 25 received two doses of the MenACWY control vaccine. Trial participants were enrolled into age subgroups of 18-55, 56-69 and 70-plus years, which contained roughly 140, 27 and 60 TCR-sequenced participants, respectively.

The investigation overall reported the following: After two AZD1222 doses, both the breadth and the depth of spike-specific TCRs were significantly higher than at day 0 and than in MenACWY recipients. Epitopes outside the regions mutated in the B.1.351 and B.1.1.7 variants were reportedly recognized by nearly half of the unique spike-specific TCRs. Most participants were white British and females outnumbered males, and the authors suggested that clonal diversity may have been underestimated. No day 14 peak-response samples were available, so repertoires were characterized only after the peak T cell response. Vaccine-associated CD4 TCRs spanned the whole spike protein, with dominant responses in regions 160-218 and 743-854. Conclusions about previously exposed vaccinees are limited, since just six or seven AZD1222 recipients were seropositive for SARS-CoV-2 at baseline. The 56-69-year group was small, and its depth increase did not reach significance, likely because of low power.

Recombination connected TRBV9 to TRBJ2-7, and the D gene may be TRBD1, 5 bases matching. This sequence was found in an adult who received the AZD1222 COVID-19 vaccine. The material was peripheral blood, obtained 28 days after the second AZD1222 dose. The DNA is TGTGCCAGCAGCGTAGGACAGATTCGATACGAGCAGTACTTC. This yields the protein CASSVGQIRYEQYF.